The TCR beta chain under discussion was sequenced for a study of T cells in Graves' hyperthyroidism and ophthalmopathy. In this sample, this clonotype turned up a few times. CDR3 length equals 15 residues. V was pared by 9 bases and J by 0 bases, with 12 bases between. RNA transcripts yielded amplified TCR beta CDR3 regions. When the TCR CDR3 underwent first-round RT-PCR, the HTBI primer set was used. TCRdb processed the multiplex PCR reads anew with MiXCR; each CDR3 protein has one entry. The table has hundreds of thousands of distinct CDR3 sequences, over 35% seen once; the top ten hold less than 40%.

This TCR came from a middle-aged woman with Graves' hyperthyroidism. Material: blood. J is TRBJ2-6 and V is TRBV12-3 or TRBV12-4; D gene unclear. CDR3 residues: CASYDLNSGANVLTF. The CDR3 DNA reads TGTGCCAGTTACGACTTGAACTCTGGGGCCAACGTCCTGACTTTC.